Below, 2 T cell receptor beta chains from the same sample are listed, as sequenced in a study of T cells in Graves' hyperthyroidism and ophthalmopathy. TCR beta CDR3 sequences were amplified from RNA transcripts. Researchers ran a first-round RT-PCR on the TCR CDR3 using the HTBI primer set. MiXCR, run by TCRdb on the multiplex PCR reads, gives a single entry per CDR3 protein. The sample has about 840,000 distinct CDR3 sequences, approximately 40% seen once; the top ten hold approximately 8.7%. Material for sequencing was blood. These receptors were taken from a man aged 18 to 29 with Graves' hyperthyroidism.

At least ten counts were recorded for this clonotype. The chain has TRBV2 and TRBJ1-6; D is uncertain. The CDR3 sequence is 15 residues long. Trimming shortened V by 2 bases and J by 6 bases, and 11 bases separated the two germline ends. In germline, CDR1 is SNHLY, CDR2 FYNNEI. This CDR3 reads CASSERVSSNSPLHF. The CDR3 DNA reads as TGTGCCAGCAGTGAAAGGGTATCGTCTAATTCACCCCTCCACTTT.

The CDR3 protein is CASSLVPSGGAGEQYF. The CDR3 DNA is TGTGCCAGCAGCTTAGTTCCGAGCGGGGGGGCCGGCGAGCAGTACTTC. J is TRBJ2-7 and V is TRBV7-2; 10 bases match TRBD2. Losses at the gene ends were 1 base for V and 6 bases for J; bases not matched to a gene: 9. The germline CDR1 and CDR2 sequences are SGHTA and FQGNSA. The CDR3 sequence is 16 residues long.